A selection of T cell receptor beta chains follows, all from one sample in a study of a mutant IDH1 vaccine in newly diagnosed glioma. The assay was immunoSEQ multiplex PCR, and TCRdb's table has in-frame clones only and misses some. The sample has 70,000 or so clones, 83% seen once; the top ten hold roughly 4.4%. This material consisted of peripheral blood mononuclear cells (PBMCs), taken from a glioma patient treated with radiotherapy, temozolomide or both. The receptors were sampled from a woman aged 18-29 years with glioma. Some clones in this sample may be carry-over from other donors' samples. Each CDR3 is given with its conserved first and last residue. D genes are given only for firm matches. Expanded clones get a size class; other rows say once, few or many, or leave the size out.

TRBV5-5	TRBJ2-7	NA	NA	TGTGCCAGCACCCAAACGGATCTAAATTACGAGCAGTACTTC	CASTQTDLNYEQYF
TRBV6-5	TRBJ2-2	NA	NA	TGTGCCAGCAGAAGAGCAGGGGTAACCGGGGAGCTGTTTTTT	CASRRAGVTGELFF
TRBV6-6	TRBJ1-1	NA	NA	TGTGCCAGCAGGTGGACAGCGAACACTGAAGCTTTCTTT	CASRWTANTEAFF
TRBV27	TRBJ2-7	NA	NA	TGTGCCAGCAGTTTAACAGTTTCCTACGAGCAGTACTTC	CASSLTVSYEQYF
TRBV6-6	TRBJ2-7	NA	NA	TGTGCCAGCAGTGATTCGGGCCAACGGACCGAGCAGTACTTC	CASSDSGQRTEQYF
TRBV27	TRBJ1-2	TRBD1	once	TGTGCCAGCAGTCCTCAACCGGGACAGGGCTATGGCTACACCTTC	CASSPQPGQGYGYTF
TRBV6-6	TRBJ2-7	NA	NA	TGTGCCAGCAGTTCCCCGCCGGGCTACGAGCAGTACTTC	CASSSPPGYEQYF
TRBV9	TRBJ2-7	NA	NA	TGTGCCAGCAGCTCCCCTGGAGACAGGAAGATTTACGAGCAGTACTTC	CASSSPGDRKIYEQYF
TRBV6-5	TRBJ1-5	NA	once	TGTGCCAGCAGCGAAAATATGATCCAGCCCCAGCATTTT	CASSENMIQPQHF
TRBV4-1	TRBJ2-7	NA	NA	TGCGCCAGCAGCCAAGAGGGTGCCAGCTCCTACGAGCAGTACTTC	CASSQEGASSYEQYF
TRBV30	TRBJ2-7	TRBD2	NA	TGTGCCTGGAGTGTCGGAGCGGGGGATTACGAGCAGTACTTC	CAWSVGAGDYEQYF
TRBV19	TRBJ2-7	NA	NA	TGTGCCAGTAGTCCCGGCAGGGCCCACTCCTACGAGCAGTACTTC	CASSPGRAHSYEQYF
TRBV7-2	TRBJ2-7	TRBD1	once	TGTGCCAGCAGCCCCTGGGACAGGGAGCAGTACTTC	CASSPWDREQYF
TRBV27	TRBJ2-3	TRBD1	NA	TGTGCCAGCAGGCGACAGGGAACAGATACGCAGTATTTT	CASRRQGTDTQYF
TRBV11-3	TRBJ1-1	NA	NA	TGTGCCAGCAGCTTAGGGGAGGGTAGGGACACTGAAGCTTTCTTT	CASSLGEGRDTEAFF
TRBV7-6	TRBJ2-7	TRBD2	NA	TGTGCCAGCAGCTTCAGGCTAGCGGGGCTCGGAGACGAGCAGTACTTC	CASSFRLAGLGDEQYF